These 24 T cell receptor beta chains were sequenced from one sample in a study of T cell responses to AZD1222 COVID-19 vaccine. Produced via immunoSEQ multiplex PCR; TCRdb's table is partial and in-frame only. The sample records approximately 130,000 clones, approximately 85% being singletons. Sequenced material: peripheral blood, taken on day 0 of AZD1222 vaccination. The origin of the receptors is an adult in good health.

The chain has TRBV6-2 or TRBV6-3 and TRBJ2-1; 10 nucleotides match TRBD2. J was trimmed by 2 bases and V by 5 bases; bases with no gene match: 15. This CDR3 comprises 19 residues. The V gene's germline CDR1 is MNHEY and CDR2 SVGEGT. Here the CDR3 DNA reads TGTGCCAGCAGTCCCGCCCGGGGGCTAGCGGGAGACACCTACAATGAGCAGTTCTTC. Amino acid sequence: CASSPARGLAGDTYNEQFF.

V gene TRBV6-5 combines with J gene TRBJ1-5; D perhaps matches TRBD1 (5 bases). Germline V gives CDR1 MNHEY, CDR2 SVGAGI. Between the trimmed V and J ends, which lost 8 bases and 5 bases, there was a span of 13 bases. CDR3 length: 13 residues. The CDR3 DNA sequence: TGTGCCAGCCGGTGGCAGGGCGATCAGCCCCAGCATTTT. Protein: CASRWQGDQPQHF.

The CDR3 DNA follows: TGTGCCATCAGTGAGAGGCCCCGAGACTTCAATAGCTACACCTTC. Translation: CAISERPRDFNSYTF. V usage is TRBV10-3 and J usage is TRBJ1-2; D unresolved. V was pared by 2 bases and J by 9 bases, with 19 bases between. Germline values: CDR1 ENHRY, CDR2 SYGVKD. The CDR3 is 15 residues long.

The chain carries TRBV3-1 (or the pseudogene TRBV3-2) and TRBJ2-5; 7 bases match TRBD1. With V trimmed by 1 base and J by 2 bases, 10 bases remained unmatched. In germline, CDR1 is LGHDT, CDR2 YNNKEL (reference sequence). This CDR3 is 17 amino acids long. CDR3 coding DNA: TGTGCCAGCAGCCAAGGGGCGGACAGGAGGATACAAGAGACCCAGTACTTC. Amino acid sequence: CASSQGADRRIQETQYF.

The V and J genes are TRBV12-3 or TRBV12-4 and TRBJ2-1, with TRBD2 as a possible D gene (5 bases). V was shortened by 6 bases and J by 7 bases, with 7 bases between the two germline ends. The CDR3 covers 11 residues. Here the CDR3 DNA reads TGTGCCAGCAGGCGGACTAATGAGCAGTTCTTC. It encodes CASRRTNEQFF.

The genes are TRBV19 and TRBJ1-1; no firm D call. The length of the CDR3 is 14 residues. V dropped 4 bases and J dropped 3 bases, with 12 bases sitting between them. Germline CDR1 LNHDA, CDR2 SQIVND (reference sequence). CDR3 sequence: CASSSEVRDTEAFF. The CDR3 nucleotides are TGTGCCAGTAGTAGTGAGGTGCGCGACACTGAAGCTTTCTTT.

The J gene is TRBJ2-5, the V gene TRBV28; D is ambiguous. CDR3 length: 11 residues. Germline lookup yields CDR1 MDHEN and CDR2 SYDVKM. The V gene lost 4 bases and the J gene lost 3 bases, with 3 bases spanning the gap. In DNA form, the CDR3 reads TGTGCCAGCAGTTCCGAAGAGACCCAGTACTTC. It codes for CASSSEETQYF.

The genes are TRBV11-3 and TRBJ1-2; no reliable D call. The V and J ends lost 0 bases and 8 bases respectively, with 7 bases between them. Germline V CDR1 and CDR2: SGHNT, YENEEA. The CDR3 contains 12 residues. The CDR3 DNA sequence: TGTGCCAGCAGCTTAGATGGGTTGGGCTACACCTTC. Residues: CASSLDGLGYTF. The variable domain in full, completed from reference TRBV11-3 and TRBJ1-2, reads EAGVVQSPRYKIIEKKQPVAFWCNPISGHNTLYWYLQNLGQGPELLIRYENEEAVDDSQLPKDRFSAERLKGVDSTLKIQPAELGDSAVYLCASSLDGLGYTFGSGTRLTVV.

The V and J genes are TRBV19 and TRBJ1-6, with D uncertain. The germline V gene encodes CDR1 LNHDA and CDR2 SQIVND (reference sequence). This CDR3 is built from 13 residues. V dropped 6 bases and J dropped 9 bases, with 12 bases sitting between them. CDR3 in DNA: TGTGCCAGTAGCAACCCCCAGTCTTCACCCCTCCACTTT. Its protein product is CASSNPQSSPLHF.

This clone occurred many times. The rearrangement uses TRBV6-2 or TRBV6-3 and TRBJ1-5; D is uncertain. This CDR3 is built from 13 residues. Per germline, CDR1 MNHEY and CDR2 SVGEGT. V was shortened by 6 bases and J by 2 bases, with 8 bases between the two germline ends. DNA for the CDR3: TGTGCCAGCAGCCCTACAGGCAATCAGCCCCAGCATTTT. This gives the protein CASSPTGNQPQHF.

The CDR3 region has the DNA TGTGCCAGCAGTGTTGCGAATTTCAGGGGGAATGAAAAACTGTTTTTT. This translates into CASSVANFRGNEKLFF. The rearrangement joins TRBV6-1 to TRBJ1-4; 7 bases align to TRBD1. Looked up from germline, CDR1 is MNHNS and CDR2 is SASEGT. The CDR3 totals 16 residues. V was clipped by 4 bases and J by 5 bases; unmatched bases: 10.

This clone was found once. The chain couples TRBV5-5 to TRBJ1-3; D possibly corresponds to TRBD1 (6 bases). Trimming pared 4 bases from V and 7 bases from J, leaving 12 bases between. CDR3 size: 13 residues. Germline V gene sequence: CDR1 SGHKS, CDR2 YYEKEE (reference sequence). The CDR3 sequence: CASSPRTDNTIYF. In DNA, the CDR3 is TGTGCCAGCAGCCCTAGGACAGATAACACCATATATTTT. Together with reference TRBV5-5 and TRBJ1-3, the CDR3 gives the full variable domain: DAGVTQSPTHLIKTRGQQVTLRCSPISGHKSVSWYQQVLGQGPQFIFQYYEKEERGRGNFPDRFSARQFPNYSSELNVNALLLGDSALYLCASSPRTDNTIYFGEGSWLTVV.

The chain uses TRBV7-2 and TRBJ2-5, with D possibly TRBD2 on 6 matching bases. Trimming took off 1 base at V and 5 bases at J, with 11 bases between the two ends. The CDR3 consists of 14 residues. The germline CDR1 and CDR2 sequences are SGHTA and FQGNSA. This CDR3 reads CASSLGRVRETQYF. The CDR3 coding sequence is TGTGCCAGCAGCTTAGGGAGGGTCAGGGAGACCCAGTACTTC. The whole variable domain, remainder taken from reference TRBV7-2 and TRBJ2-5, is GAGVSQSPSNKVTEKGKDVELRCDPISGHTALYWYRQSLGQGLEFLIYFQGNSAPDKSGLPSDRFSAERTGGSVSTLTIQRTQQEDSAVYLCASSLGRVRETQYFGPGTRLLVL.

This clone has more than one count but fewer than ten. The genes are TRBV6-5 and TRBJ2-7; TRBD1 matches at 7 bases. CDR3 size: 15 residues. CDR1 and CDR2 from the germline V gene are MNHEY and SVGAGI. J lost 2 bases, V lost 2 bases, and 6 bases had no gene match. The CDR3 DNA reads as TGTGCCAGCAGTTACGAAGGGACAGACACCTACGAGCAGTACTTC. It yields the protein CASSYEGTDTYEQYF.

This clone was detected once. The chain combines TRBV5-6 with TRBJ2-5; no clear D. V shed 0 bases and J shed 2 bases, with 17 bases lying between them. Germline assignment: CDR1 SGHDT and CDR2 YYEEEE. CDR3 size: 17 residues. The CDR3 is CASSLAGESLRQETQYF. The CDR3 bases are TGTGCCAGCAGCTTGGCCGGAGAGTCCCTGCGACAAGAGACCCAGTACTTC.

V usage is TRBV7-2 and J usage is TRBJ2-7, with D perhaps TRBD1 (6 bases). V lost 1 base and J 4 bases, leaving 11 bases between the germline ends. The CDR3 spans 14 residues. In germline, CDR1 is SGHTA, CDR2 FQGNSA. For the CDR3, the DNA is TGTGCCAGCAGCTTAGGGCAAACAGGGTACGAGCAGTACTTC. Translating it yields CASSLGQTGYEQYF.

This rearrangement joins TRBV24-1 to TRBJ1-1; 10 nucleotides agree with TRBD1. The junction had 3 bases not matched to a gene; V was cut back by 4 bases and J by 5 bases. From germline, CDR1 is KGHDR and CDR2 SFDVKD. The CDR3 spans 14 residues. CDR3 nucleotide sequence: TGTGCCACCAGTGACGGGACAGGGGTTACTGAAGCTTTCTTT. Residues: CATSDGTGVTEAFF.

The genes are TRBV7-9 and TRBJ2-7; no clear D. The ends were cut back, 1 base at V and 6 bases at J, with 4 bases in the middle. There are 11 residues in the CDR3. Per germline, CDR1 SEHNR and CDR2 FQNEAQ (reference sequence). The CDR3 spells CASSLDLEQYF. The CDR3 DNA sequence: TGTGCCAGCAGCTTAGATCTCGAGCAGTACTTC.

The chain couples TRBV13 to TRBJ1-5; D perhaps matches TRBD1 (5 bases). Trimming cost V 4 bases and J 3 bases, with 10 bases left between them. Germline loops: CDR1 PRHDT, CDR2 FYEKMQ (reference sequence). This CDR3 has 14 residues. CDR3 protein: CASSYRGINQPQHF. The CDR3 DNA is TGTGCCAGCAGCTACCGGGGGATCAATCAGCCCCAGCATTTT.

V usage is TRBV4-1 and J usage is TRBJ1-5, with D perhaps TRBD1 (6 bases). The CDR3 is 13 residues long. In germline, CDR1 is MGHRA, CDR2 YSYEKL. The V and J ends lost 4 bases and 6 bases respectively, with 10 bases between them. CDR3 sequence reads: CASSPTGGQPQHF. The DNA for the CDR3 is TGCGCCAGCAGCCCGACAGGAGGTCAGCCCCAGCATTTT.

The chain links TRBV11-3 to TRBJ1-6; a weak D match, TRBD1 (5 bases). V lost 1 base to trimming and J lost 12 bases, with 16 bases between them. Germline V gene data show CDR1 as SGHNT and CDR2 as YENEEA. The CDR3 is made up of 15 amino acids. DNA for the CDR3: TGTGCCAGCAGCTTAGGTTCCGACAGCCTTGGACCCCTCCACTTT. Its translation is CASSLGSDSLGPLHF.

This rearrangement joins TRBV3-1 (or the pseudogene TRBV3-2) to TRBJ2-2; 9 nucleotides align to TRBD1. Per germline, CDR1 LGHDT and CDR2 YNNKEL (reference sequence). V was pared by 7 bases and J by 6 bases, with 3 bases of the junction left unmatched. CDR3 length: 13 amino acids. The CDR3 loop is CASNRQGAGELFF. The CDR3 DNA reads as TGTGCCAGCAACCGACAGGGGGCCGGGGAGCTGTTTTTT.

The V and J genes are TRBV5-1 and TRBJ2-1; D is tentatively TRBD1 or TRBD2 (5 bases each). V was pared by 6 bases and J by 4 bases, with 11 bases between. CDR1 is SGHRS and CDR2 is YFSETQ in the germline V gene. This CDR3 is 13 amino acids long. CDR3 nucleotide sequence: TGCGCCAGCACCCCCGGGACGTACAATGAGCAGTTCTTC. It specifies CASTPGTYNEQFF.

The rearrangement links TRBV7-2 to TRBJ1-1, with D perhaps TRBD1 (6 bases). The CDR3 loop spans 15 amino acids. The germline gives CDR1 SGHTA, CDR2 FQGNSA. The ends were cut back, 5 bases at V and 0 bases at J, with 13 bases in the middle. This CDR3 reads CASSARRGLNTEAFF. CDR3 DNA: TGTGCCAGCAGCGCGAGACGGGGGCTGAACACTGAAGCTTTCTTT.